This T cell receptor (beta chain) came from a study of T cell responses to AZD1222 COVID-19 vaccine. In the study overall: It was second doses at about 4 or about 12 weeks that were pooled.

Study-level points and caveats: Recipients of two AZD1222 doses showed rising Spike-specific TCR breadth and depth.

As regards this clone: The antigen remains undetermined.

Repertoires were generated with immunoSEQ multiplex PCR, while TCRdb's copy carries only in-frame clones and drops some. The table includes 150,000 to 200,000 clones, around 92% detected once. This CDR3 is 15 amino acids long. V lost 2 bases, J lost 0 bases, and 7 bases lay in between. Per germline, CDR1 SGHTA and CDR2 FQGNSA. The material sequenced was peripheral blood, taken on day 0 of AZD1222 vaccination. This rearrangement joins TRBV7-2 to TRBJ2-2; D call uncertain. The origin of this receptor is an adult in good health. CDR3 in amino acids: CASSLYVANTGELFF. In DNA, the CDR3 is TGTGCCAGCAGCTTATACGTCGCGAACACCGGGGAGCTGTTTTTT.